The clone carrying this T cell receptor (beta chain) was seen a handful of times. The sample is drawn from a study of neurological immune-mediated disorders. One entry per CDR3 protein, called by TCRdb with MiXCR from the 5' RACE reads. Of tens of thousands of distinct CDR3 sequences in the sample, around 4.5% were seen once. Germline-derived CDR1 and CDR2 are MNHEY and SVGAGI. The CDR3 spans 11 residues. Trimming cost V 7 bases and J 5 bases, with 7 bases left between them. The material sequenced was PBMCs. V gene TRBV6-5 combines with J gene TRBJ2-3, with D uncertain. The clonotype was recovered from a woman aged 60-70 years with multiple sclerosis. The DNA of the CDR3 is TGTGCCAGCAAGAGATTAGATACGCAGTATTTT. As protein: CASKRLDTQYF.